The 18 T cell receptor beta chains in this list originate from one sample, sequenced in a study of somatic mutations in cytotoxic T cells in rheumatoid arthritis. TCRdb keeps only in-frame clones here, not all; method: immunoSEQ multiplex PCR. This table holds several thousand clones, 60% to 75% found once. The sample consisted of CD8+ T cells sorted from blood. These receptors originate from an adult with rheumatoid arthritis.

The chain is built from TRBV5-1 and TRBJ1-2, with TRBD1 as a possible D gene (6 bases). The germline gives CDR1 SGHRS, CDR2 YFSETQ. The V gene lost 6 bases and the J gene lost 4 bases, with 19 bases spanning the gap. The CDR3 has 15 amino acids. For the CDR3, the DNA is TGCGCCAGCACGAACTACAGGGACTCACCCTATGGCTACACCTTC. It is translated as CASTNYRDSPYGYTF.

V usage is TRBV5-4 and J usage is TRBJ1-3; D uncertain. With 0 bases removed from V and 1 base from J, the gap between germline ends came to 11 bases. From germline, CDR1 is SGHNT and CDR2 YYREEE (reference sequence). The CDR3 is 16 residues long. This CDR3 is CASSLGAVGSGNTIYF. The CDR3 DNA follows: TGTGCCAGCAGCTTGGGGGCCGTTGGATCTGGAAACACCATATATTTT. The whole variable domain, filled in from reference TRBV5-4 and TRBJ1-3, reads ETGVTQSPTHLIKTRGQQVTLRCSSQSGHNTVSWYQQALGQGPQFIFQYYREEENGRGNFPPRFSGLQFPNYSSELNVNALELDDSALYLCASSLGAVGSGNTIYFGEGSWLTVV.

This clone was seen only a few times. The chain carries TRBV6-1 and TRBJ2-7; TRBD2 is a possible D gene (5 bases). Germline V lookup: CDR1 MNHNS, CDR2 SASEGT. The V end was cut by 1 base, the J end by 3 bases, with 13 bases between. CDR3 length: 15 residues. CDR3 nucleotide sequence: TGTGCCAGCAGTGAAGTTGGGGAGAGTAGCTACGAGCAGTACTTC. This gives the protein CASSEVGESSYEQYF.

The genes are TRBV5-1 and TRBJ2-7; D might be TRBD2 (6 bases). Germline CDR1 and CDR2: SGHRS and YFSETQ. The CDR3 loop spans 16 amino acids. Trimming pared 0 bases from V and 5 bases from J, leaving 18 bases between. CDR3 loop: CASSLGAVGTLNEQYF. The CDR3 DNA sequence: TGCGCCAGCAGCTTGGGAGCCGTCGGGACTCTCAACGAGCAGTACTTC.

This chain joins TRBV6-5 and TRBJ2-7; a possible D gene is TRBD2 (5 bases). V dropped 7 bases and J dropped 2 bases, with 12 bases sitting between them. From germline, CDR1 is MNHEY and CDR2 SVGAGI. The CDR3 sequence is 13 residues long. The CDR3 spells CASTERSTYEQYF. The CDR3 coding sequence is TGTGCCAGCACCGAGCGGAGCACCTACGAGCAGTACTTC.

Relative to its sample, this clone is medium-sized. V usage is TRBV27 and J usage is TRBJ2-2; 8 bases map to TRBD2. The trim removed 3 bases at V and 7 bases at J, leaving 10 bases unmatched. Germline values: CDR1 MNHEY, CDR2 SMNVEV (reference sequence). The CDR3 is made up of 16 amino acids. The DNA of the CDR3 is TGTGCCAGCAGTTTCACCGGGGGGGCGGTCAACGGGGAGCTGTTTTTT. This encodes CASSFTGGAVNGELFF.

The sample holds a few counts of this clone. The chain employs TRBV9 and TRBJ2-7; D possibly corresponds to TRBD1 (6 bases). Trimming stripped 4 bases from V and 2 bases from J, with 13 bases between. Germline CDR1 reads SGDLS; CDR2 reads YYNGEE. The CDR3 has 14 amino acids. CDR3 region: CASSPGQNTYEQYF. The CDR3 DNA reads as TGTGCCAGCAGCCCCGGACAGAACACCTACGAGCAGTACTTC.

J is TRBJ2-7 and V is TRBV6-1, with 8 bases identical to TRBD2. This CDR3 contains 15 residues. Trimming removed 2 bases from V and 0 bases from J; junction bases left unmatched: 3. Germline CDR1 MNHNS, CDR2 SASEGT. The CDR3 region has the DNA TGTGCCAGCAGTGAATGGCGGGGGGCCTCCTACGAGCAGTACTTC. This translates into CASSEWRGASYEQYF.

This clone has just a few counts. The V call is TRBV30, the J call TRBJ1-4; D is unresolved. Germline CDR1 GTSNPN, CDR2 SVGIG (reference sequence). CDR3 size: 15 residues. Between the trimmed V and J ends, which lost 2 bases and 4 bases, there was a span of 14 bases. The CDR3 region is CAWSPTVWGNEKLFF. The CDR3, as DNA: TGTGCCTGGAGTCCGACGGTGTGGGGTAATGAAAAACTGTTTTTT.

By share, this clone counts as medium-sized. This chain uses TRBV18 with TRBJ1-3, with a possible D match to TRBD1 (5 bases). CDR1 and CDR2 (germline): KGHSH, LQKENI. V was clipped by 1 base and J by 2 bases, with 9 bases between them. The CDR3 is 15 amino acids. In DNA, the CDR3 is TGTGCCAGCTCACCACTAAGAGGGGCTGGAAACACCATATATTTT. Its translation: CASSPLRGAGNTIYF.

This clone was seen more than once but under ten times. The rearrangement joins TRBV6-1 to TRBJ1-2, with 7 bases matching TRBD1. With 6 bases clipped from V and 2 bases from J, the junction kept 3 bases outside the gene matches. Per the germline V gene, CDR1 is MNHNS and CDR2 is SASEGT. CDR3 length: 13 amino acids. The CDR3: CASSPTGNYGYTF. The CDR3, as DNA: TGTGCCAGCAGCCCGACAGGGAACTATGGCTACACCTTC.

CDR3 in amino acids: CASSLGAGSHYEQYF. In DNA, the CDR3 is TGTGCCAGCAGTCTCGGCGCAGGGAGCCACTACGAGCAGTACTTC. The V gene is TRBV6-5, the J gene TRBJ2-7, with D perhaps being TRBD1 or TRBD2 (5 bases each). This CDR3 has 15 residues. Trimming took off 5 bases at V and 3 bases at J, with 17 bases between the two ends. Germline V CDR1 and CDR2: MNHEY, SVGAGI.

This clone was detected only once. J is TRBJ2-4 and V is TRBV7-8; D may be TRBD2 (8 bases). The length of the CDR3 is 14 residues. V was clipped by 4 bases and J by 8 bases, with 15 bases between them. CDR1 is SGHVS and CDR2 is FQNEAQ in the germline V gene. For the CDR3, the DNA is TGTGCCAGCAGCTCTATAGCGGGGACAGACATTCAGTACTTC. It encodes CASSSIAGTDIQYF.

The gene calls are TRBV11-2 and TRBJ1-4; D may be TRBD1 (5 bases). Deletions cut 5 bases from V and 7 bases from J, with 17 bases between. The CDR3 spans 15 residues. The germline gives CDR1 SGHAT, CDR2 FQNNGV. CDR3 region: CASSPRTGEVEKLFF. CDR3 DNA: TGTGCCAGCAGCCCGCGAACGGGGGAGGTTGAAAAACTGTTTTTT.

This clone occurred a few times. V and J are TRBV30 and TRBJ1-1; no reliable D call. V lost 7 bases and J 1 base, leaving 10 bases between the germline ends. CDR3 length: 12 residues. Germline V CDR1 and CDR2: GTSNPN, SVGIG (reference sequence). The CDR3 nucleotides are TGTGCCTTGACGAAAAAGAACACTGAAGCTTTCTTT. Residues: CALTKKNTEAFF.

This chain joins TRBV10-3 and TRBJ2-7; 8 bases line up with TRBD1. V shed 0 bases and J 0 bases; nucleotides not matched to a gene: 10. The CDR3 covers 18 residues. Germline CDR1 ENHRY, CDR2 SYGVKD. CDR3: CAISESGRVGTGSYEQYF. The CDR3 nucleotides are TGTGCCATCAGTGAGTCGGGCAGGGTGGGGACAGGCTCCTACGAGCAGTACTTC.

This clone was seen a few times. CDR3 DNA sequence: TGTGCCAGCAGTCCGACAGGGGCGAGGGGCTACACCTTC. Encoded protein: CASSPTGARGYTF. This chain links TRBV6-6 with TRBJ1-2, with 8 bases matching TRBD1. The CDR3 totals 13 residues. V trimming: 5 bases; J trimming: 8 bases; junction bases outside the gene matches: 7. Germline lookup yields CDR1 MNHNY and CDR2 SVGAGI (reference sequence).

The V call is TRBV5-4, the J call TRBJ2-7; possibly TRBD2 for D (6 bases). Per the germline V gene, CDR1 is SGHNT and CDR2 is YYREEE (reference sequence). The CDR3 is 14 residues long. The V gene lost 0 bases and the J gene lost 5 bases, with 12 bases spanning the gap. CDR3 in DNA: TGTGCCAGCAGCTTGGAGGCAGGGAGGAACGAGCAGTACTTC. Translated: CASSLEAGRNEQYF.